The rows below give T cell receptor beta chains drawn from one sample of a study of post-analysis software for immune sequencing data. TCRdb re-called the PCR reads with MiXCR, one entry per CDR3 protein. The table has hundreds of thousands of distinct CDR3 sequences, approximately 45% seen once. The sample consisted of blood. Receptors originate from a girl aged 10 to 17 with multiple sclerosis. CDR3s include the opening cysteine and the closing phenylalanine or tryptophan. The order of the fields is clone size, V gene, J gene, D gene, CDR3 protein, CDR3 DNA. D genes are given only for firm matches. Clone sizes are given selectively: once, few, many, or a class where the clone is expanded.

size: few
V: TRBV7-9
J: TRBJ2-3
D: TRBD1
CDR3: CASSSVGTGSEDTQYF
DNA: TGTGCCAGCAGCTCAGTTGGGACAGGGTCTGAAGATACGCAGTATTTT

size: -
V: TRBV7-2
J: TRBJ2-1
D: TRBD2
CDR3: CASSSSGRAENEQFF
DNA: TGTGCCAGCAGCTCTAGCGGGAGGGCCGAGAATGAGCAGTTCTTC

size: once
V: TRBV4-2
J: TRBJ2-1
D: TRBD2
CDR3: CASSQGGLAGGPGTNEQFF
DNA: TGTGCCAGCAGCCAAGGGGGGCTAGCGGGAGGGCCGGGTACCAATGAGCAGTTCTTC

size: few
V: TRBV20-1
J: TRBJ1-5
D: TRBD1
CDR3: CSASHRGGQEPQHF
DNA: TGCAGTGCTAGTCACAGGGGCGGACAGGAGCCCCAGCATTTT

size: -
V: TRBV13
J: TRBJ2-7
D: TRBD1
CDR3: CASSLGIRGLISYEQYF
DNA: TGTGCCAGCAGCTTAGGGATCAGGGGGCTTATTTCCTACGAGCAGTACTTC

size: -
V: TRBV10-3
J: TRBJ2-1
D: -
CDR3: CAISDYRAASSYNEQFF
DNA: TGTGCCATCAGTGACTATCGAGCGGCAAGCTCCTACAATGAGCAGTTCTTC

size: -
V: TRBV7-6
J: TRBJ2-7
D: -
CDR3: CASSLGARYEQYF
DNA: TGTGCCAGCAGCTTAGGGGCCCGCTACGAGCAGTACTTC

size: -
V: TRBV7-2
J: TRBJ2-5
D: -
CDR3: CASSAPGQQETQYF
DNA: TGTGCCAGCAGCGCCCCGGGCCAACAAGAGACCCAGTACTTC

size: -
V: TRBV5-1
J: TRBJ2-1
D: TRBD2
CDR3: CASSDSGNEQVF
DNA: TGCGCCAGCAGCGATAGCGGGAATGAGCAGGTCTTC

size: -
V: TRBV29-1
J: TRBJ2-7
D: TRBD2
CDR3: CSVESLAGSYEQYF
DNA: TGCAGCGTTGAGTCCCTAGCGGGATCCTACGAGCAGTACTTC

size: once
V: TRBV5-1
J: TRBJ2-1
D: TRBD2
CDR3: CASNLEASGRNNEQFF
DNA: TGCGCCAGCAACTTGGAGGCTAGCGGGAGGAACAATGAGCAGTTCTTC

size: -
V: TRBV28
J: TRBJ2-1
D: -
CDR3: CASSPGMYNEQFF
DNA: TGTGCCAGCAGCCCCGGGATGTACAATGAGCAGTTCTTC

size: few
V: TRBV7-2
J: TRBJ2-5
D: TRBD2
CDR3: CASSPQGAGVLETQYF
DNA: TGTGCCAGCAGCCCCCAGGGAGCGGGAGTTTTGGAGACCCAGTACTTC

size: -
V: TRBV6-1
J: TRBJ2-5
D: -
CDR3: CASSVGRLEETQYF
DNA: TGTGCCAGCAGTGTCGGACGATTAGAAGAGACCCAGTACTTC

size: -
V: TRBV3-1
J: TRBJ2-7
D: -
CDR3: CASSQDLALHEQYF
DNA: TGTGCCAGCAGCCAAGATCTTGCGCTCCACGAGCAGTACTTC

size: -
V: TRBV5-1
J: TRBJ1-5
D: TRBD1
CDR3: CASSLNRGPPNQPQHF
DNA: TGCGCCAGCAGCTTAAACAGGGGGCCTCCCAATCAGCCCCAGCATTTT

size: -
V: TRBV12-3/TRBV12-4
J: TRBJ2-1
D: TRBD1
CDR3: CASSSGTGESNEQFF
DNA: TGTGCCAGCAGTTCCGGGACAGGGGAATCCAATGAGCAGTTCTTC

size: -
V: TRBV6-6
J: TRBJ2-7
D: -
CDR3: CASSYVDRPNEQYF
DNA: TGTGCCAGCAGTTACGTAGACCGCCCCAACGAGCAGTACTTC

size: -
V: TRBV10-3
J: TRBJ1-1
D: -
CDR3: CAISERQENTEAFF
DNA: TGTGCCATCAGTGAGAGACAGGAGAACACTGAAGCTTTCTTT

size: -
V: TRBV7-3
J: TRBJ2-3
D: TRBD2
CDR3: CASSLRSGLAEEADTQYF
DNA: TGTGCCAGCAGCTTACGTTCGGGACTAGCGGAAGAGGCAGATACGCAGTATTTT

size: few
V: TRBV5-6
J: TRBJ2-7
D: -
CDR3: CASSLGTLSYEQYF
DNA: TGTGCCAGCAGCTTGGGGACGCTTTCCTACGAGCAGTACTTC

size: -
V: TRBV7-2
J: TRBJ2-5
D: TRBD1
CDR3: CASSPGQGSQETQYF
DNA: TGTGCCAGCAGCCCCGGACAGGGCTCACAAGAGACCCAGTACTTC

size: -
V: TRBV5-1
J: TRBJ1-2
D: -
CDR3: CASSFGRDVYGYTF
DNA: TGCGCCAGCAGCTTTGGCAGAGACGTCTATGGCTACACCTTC

size: few
V: TRBV20-1
J: TRBJ1-6
D: -
CDR3: CSLTARGEFASPLHF
DNA: TGCAGTCTCACTGCTAGGGGGGAGTTTGCTTCACCCCTCCACTTT

size: -
V: TRBV4-3
J: TRBJ2-3
D: -
CDR3: CASSQDPRTLTGDTQYF
DNA: TGCGCCAGCAGCCAAGATCCCAGGACCTTGACAGGTGATACGCAGTATTTT

size: few
V: TRBV5-1
J: TRBJ2-1
D: TRBD2
CDR3: CASSSQGLASYNEQFF
DNA: TGCGCCAGCAGCAGCCAGGGACTAGCGAGCTACAATGAGCAGTTCTTC

size: -
V: TRBV20-1
J: TRBJ2-1
D: -
CDR3: CSARAQNSYNEQFF
DNA: TGCAGTGCTAGAGCACAGAATTCCTACAATGAGCAGTTCTTC

size: few
V: TRBV5-1
J: TRBJ2-5
D: -
CDR3: CASSLVGGKGQETQYF
DNA: TGCGCCAGCAGCTTGGTAGGGGGAAAGGGCCAAGAGACCCAGTACTTC